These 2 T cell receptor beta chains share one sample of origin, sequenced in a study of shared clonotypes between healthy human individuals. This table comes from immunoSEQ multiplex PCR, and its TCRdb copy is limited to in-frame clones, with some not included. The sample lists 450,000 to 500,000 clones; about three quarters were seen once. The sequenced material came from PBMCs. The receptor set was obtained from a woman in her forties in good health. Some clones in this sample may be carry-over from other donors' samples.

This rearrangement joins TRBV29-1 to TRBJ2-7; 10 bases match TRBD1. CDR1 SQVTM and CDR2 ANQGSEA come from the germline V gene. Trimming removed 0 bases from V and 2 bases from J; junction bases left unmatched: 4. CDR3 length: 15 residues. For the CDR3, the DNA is TGCAGCGTTGAAGAACGGACAGGGGGTCCCTACGAGCAGTACTTC. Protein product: CSVEERTGGPYEQYF.

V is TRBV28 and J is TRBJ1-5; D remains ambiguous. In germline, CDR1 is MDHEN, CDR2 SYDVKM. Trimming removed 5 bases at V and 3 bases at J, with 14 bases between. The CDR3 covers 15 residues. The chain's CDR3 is CASSLSRRVNQPQHF. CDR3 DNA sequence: TGTGCCAGCAGTCTCTCTCGGCGGGTCAATCAGCCCCAGCATTTT. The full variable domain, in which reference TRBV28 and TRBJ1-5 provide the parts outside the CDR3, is DVKVTQSSRYLVKRTGEKVFLECVQDMDHENMFWYRQDPGLGLRLIYFSYDVKMKEKGDIPEGYSVSREKKERFSLILESASTNQTSMYLCASSLSRRVNQPQHFGDGTRLSIL.